What follows is one TCR beta chain and its context. Germline lookup yields CDR1 KGHSH and CDR2 LQKENI. Trimming removed 2 bases from V and 6 bases from J, with 11 bases in between. There are 13 residues in the CDR3. The data belong to a study of blood T cell repertoires in COVID-19. Across the study: The samples span acute and convalescent COVID-19 from the United States, Italy and Spain.

As processed by the authors: Cell counts per sample came from amplifying reference gene primers. TCRdb's table, derived via immunoSEQ multiplex PCR, lists solely in-frame clones and lacks some. V, J and clone size were drawn from that table, and D and trimming were deduced from the DNA. The table has some 51,000 clones, 80% to 95% seen once; the top ten hold approximately 15%. The TCR sequence derives from a human donor with active COVID-19. The donor label of this sample is uncertain. Sample: peripheral blood. The chain has TRBV18 and TRBJ2-7; a possible D gene is TRBD1 (5 bases). The DNA for the CDR3 is TGTGCCAGCTCACCAGAAGGGGTCTCCGAGCAGTACTTC. Translated: CASSPEGVSEQYF.